This TCR beta chain derives from a study of cytomegalovirus exposure and HLA in healthy donors. Study overall: The 130 or so validation repertoires and the roughly 670 first-cohort repertoires shared a platform, a later analysis reported.

About this clone: Its target is not known.

Study-level results: The investigators catalogued 150 to 200 TCR beta chains as cytomegalovirus-associated.

This CDR3 region has 15 residues. Germline V gene lookup returns CDR1 SGHNT and CDR2 YENEEA. Trimming shortened V by 1 base and J by 0 bases, and 10 bases separated the two germline ends. Here immunoSEQ multiplex PCR was the method, and the copy in TCRdb shows in-frame clones only, minus some. This table has fewer than 250,000 clones, 85% to 90% appearing once. The chain uses TRBV11-3 and TRBJ2-7, with TRBD1 as a possible D gene (5 bases). This receptor was identified in a man younger than 30 in good health and CMV-seronegative. Input material: PBMCs. The CDR3 DNA reads as TGTGCCAGCAGCTTAGCAGGGTCGAGCTCCTACGAGCAGTACTTC. The encoded protein is CASSLAGSSSYEQYF.